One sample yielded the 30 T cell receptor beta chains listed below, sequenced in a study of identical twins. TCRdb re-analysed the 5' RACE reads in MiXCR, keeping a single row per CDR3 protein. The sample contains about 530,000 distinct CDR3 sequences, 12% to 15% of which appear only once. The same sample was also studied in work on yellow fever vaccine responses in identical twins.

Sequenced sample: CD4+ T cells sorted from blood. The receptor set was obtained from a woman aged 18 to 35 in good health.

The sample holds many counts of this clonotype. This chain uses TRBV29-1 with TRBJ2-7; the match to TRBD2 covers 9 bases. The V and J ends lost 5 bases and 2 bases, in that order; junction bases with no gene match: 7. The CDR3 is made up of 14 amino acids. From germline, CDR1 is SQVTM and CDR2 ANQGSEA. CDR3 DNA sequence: TGCAGCGTTACTTCTAGCGGGGCCGCCTACGAGCAGTACTTC. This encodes CSVTSSGAAYEQYF.

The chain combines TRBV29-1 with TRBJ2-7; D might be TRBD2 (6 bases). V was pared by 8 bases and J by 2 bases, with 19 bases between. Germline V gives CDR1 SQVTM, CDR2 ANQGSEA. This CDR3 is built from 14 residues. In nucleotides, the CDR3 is TGCAGCCATAACCTCCCGGGACTGCCCTACGAGCAGTACTTC. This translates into CSHNLPGLPYEQYF.

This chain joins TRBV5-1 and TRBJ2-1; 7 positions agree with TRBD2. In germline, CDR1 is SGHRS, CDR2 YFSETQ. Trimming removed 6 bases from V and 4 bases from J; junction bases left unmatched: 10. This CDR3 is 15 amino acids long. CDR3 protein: CASTRLGGEYNEQFF. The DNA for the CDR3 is TGCGCCAGCACCCGACTGGGGGGGGAGTACAATGAGCAGTTCTTC.

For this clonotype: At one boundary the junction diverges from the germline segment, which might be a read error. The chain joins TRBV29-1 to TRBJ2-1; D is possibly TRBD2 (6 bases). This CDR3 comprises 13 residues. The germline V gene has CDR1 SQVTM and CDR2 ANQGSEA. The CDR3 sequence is CSASGLPYTEQFF. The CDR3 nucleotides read TGCAGCGCGTCGGGACTCCCCTACACTGAGCAGTTCTTC.

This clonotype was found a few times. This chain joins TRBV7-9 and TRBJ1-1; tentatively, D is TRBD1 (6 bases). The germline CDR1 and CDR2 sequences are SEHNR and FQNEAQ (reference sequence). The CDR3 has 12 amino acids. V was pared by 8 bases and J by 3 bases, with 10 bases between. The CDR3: CASAQGYTEAFF. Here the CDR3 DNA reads TGTGCCAGCGCCCAGGGGTACACTGAAGCTTTCTTT.

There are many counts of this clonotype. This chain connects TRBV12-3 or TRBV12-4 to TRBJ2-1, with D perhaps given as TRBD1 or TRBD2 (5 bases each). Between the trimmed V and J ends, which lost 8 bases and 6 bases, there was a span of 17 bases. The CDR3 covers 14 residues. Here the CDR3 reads CASGGRRGGNEQFF. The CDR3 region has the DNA TGTGCCAGCGGTGGGCGTCGGGGCGGCAATGAGCAGTTCTTC.

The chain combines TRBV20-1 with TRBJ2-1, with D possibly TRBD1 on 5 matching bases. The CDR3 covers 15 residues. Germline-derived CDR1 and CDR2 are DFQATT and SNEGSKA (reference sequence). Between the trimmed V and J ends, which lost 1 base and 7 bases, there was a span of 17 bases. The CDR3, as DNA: TGCAGTGCTAGAGTTGGTCAGGGTCAATCGAATGAGCAGTTCTTC. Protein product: CSARVGQGQSNEQFF.

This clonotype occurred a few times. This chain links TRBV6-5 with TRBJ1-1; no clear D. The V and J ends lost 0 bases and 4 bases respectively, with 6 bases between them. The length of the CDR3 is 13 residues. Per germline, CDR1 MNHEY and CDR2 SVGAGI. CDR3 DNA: TGTGCCAGCAGTTACTCTCGGGGCACTGAAGCTTTCTTT. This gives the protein CASSYSRGTEAFF.

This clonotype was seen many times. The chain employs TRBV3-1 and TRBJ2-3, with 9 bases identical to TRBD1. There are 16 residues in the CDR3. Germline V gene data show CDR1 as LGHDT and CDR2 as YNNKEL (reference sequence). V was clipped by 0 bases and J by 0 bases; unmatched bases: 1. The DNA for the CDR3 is TGTGCCAGCAGCCAAGATGGACAGGGGAGCACAGATACGCAGTATTTT. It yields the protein CASSQDGQGSTDTQYF.

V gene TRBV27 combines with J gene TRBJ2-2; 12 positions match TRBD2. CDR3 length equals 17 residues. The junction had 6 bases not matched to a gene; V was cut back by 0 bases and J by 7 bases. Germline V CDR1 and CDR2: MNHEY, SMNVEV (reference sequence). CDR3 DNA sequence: TGTGCCAGCAGTTTATCGTGGCTAGCGGGGGGGCTCGGGGAGCTGTTTTTT. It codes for CASSLSWLAGGLGELFF.

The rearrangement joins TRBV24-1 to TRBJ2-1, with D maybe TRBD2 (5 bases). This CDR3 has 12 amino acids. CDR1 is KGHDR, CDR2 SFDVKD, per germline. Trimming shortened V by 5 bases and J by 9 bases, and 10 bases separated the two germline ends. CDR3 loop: CATSAGGSEQFF. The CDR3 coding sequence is TGTGCCACCAGTGCGGGTGGGAGTGAGCAGTTCTTC.

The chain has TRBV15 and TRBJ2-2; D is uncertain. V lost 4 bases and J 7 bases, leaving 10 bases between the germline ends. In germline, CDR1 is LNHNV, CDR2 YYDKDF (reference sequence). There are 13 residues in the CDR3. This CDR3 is CATSTQRGGELFF. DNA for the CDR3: TGTGCCACCAGCACCCAGCGCGGCGGGGAGCTGTTTTTT.

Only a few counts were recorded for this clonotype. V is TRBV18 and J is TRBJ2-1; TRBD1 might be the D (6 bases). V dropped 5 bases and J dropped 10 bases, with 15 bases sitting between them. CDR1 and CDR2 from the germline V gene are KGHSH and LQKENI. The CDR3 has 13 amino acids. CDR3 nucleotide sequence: TGTGCCAGCTCATTAAGACAGGCATGGGAGCAGTTCTTC. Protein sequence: CASSLRQAWEQFF.

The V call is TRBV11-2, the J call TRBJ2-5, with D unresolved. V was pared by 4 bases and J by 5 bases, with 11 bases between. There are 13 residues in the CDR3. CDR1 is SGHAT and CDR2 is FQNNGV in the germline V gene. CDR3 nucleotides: TGTGCCAGCAGCTCACTTCTTGGGGAGACCCAGTACTTC. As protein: CASSSLLGETQYF.

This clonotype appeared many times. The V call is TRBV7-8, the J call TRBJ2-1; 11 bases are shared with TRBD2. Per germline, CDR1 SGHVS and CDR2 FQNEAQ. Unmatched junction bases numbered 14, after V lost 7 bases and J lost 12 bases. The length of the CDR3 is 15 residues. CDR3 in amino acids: CASNRLAGRLETQFF. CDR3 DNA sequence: TGTGCCAGCAACCGACTAGCGGGGAGGTTGGAGACGCAGTTCTTC.

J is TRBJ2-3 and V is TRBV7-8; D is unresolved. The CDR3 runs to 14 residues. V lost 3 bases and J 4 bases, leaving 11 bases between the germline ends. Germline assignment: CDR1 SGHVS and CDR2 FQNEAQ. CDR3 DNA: TGTGCCAGCAGCTTTGCGGAACCCCCAGATACGCAGTATTTT. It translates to CASSFAEPPDTQYF.

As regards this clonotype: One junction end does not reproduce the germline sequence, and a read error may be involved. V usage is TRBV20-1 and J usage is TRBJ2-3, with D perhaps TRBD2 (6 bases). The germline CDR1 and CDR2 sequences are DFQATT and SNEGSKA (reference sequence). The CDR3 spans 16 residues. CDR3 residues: CCANGLSGASTDTQYF. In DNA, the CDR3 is TGCTGTGCTAATGGACTTAGCGGAGCCAGCACAGATACGCAGTATTTT.

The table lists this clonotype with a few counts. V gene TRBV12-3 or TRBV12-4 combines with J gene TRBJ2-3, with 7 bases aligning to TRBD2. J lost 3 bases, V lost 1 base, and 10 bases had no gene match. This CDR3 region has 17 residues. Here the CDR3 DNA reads TGTGCCAGCAGTTTAGTAGGTGGGAGGGCCGGTACAGATACGCAGTATTTT. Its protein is CASSLVGGRAGTDTQYF.

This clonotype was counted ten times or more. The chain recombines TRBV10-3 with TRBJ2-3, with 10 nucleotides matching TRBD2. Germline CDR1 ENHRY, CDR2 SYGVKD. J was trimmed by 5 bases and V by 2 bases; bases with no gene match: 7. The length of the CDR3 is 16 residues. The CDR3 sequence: CAISEQPAGGRDTQYF. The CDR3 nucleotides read TGTGCCATCAGTGAGCAGCCAGCGGGGGGGCGAGATACGCAGTATTTT.

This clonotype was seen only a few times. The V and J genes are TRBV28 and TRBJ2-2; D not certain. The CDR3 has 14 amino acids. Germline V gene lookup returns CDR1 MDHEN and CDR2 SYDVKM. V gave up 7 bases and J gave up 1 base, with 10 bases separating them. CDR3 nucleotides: TGTGCCAGCACAGTTGGGCAGAACACCGGGGAGCTGTTTTTT. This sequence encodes CASTVGQNTGELFF.

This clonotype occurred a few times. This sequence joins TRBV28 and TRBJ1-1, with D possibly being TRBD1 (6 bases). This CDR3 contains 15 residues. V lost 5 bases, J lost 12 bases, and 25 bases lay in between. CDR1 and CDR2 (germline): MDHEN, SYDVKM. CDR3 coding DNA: TGTGCCAGCAGTCAAGGGGCCAGGGGAGGGTCCGGGTCTTTCTTT. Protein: CASSQGARGGSGSFF.

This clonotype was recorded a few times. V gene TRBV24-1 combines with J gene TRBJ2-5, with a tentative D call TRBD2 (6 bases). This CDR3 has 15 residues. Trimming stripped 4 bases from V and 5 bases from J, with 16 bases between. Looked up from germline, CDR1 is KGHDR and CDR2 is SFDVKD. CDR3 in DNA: TGTGCCACCAGTGACCCGGGAGTTCCAAATGAGACCCAGTACTTC. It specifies CATSDPGVPNETQYF.

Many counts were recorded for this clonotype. The CDR3 DNA reads as TGTGCCAGCAGCTTAGCCGGGACTAGCGGATACGAGCAGTACTTC. This sequence encodes CASSLAGTSGYEQYF. The chain carries TRBV7-2 and TRBJ2-7; TRBD2 matches at 11 bases. This CDR3 comprises 15 residues. Germline-derived CDR1 and CDR2 are SGHTA and FQGNSA. V was clipped by 0 bases and J by 4 bases; unmatched bases: 2. The complete variable domain, with remaining parts taken from reference TRBV7-2 and TRBJ2-7, reads GAGVSQSPSNKVTEKGKDVELRCDPISGHTALYWYRQSLGQGLEFLIYFQGNSAPDKSGLPSDRFSAERTGGSVSTLTIQRTQQEDSAVYLCASSLAGTSGYEQYFGPGTRLTVT.

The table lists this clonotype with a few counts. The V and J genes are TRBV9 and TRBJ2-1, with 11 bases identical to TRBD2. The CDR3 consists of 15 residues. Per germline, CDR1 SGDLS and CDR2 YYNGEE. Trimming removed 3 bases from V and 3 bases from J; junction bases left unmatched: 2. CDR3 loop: CASSETSGVYNEQFF. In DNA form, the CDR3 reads TGTGCCAGCAGCGAGACTAGCGGGGTCTACAATGAGCAGTTCTTC.

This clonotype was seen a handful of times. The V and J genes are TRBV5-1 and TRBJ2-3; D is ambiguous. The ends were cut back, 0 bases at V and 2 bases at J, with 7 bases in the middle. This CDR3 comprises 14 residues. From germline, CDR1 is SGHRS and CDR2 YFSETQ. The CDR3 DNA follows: TGCGCCAGCAGCTTGGAGTACCCCACAGATACGCAGTATTTT. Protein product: CASSLEYPTDTQYF.

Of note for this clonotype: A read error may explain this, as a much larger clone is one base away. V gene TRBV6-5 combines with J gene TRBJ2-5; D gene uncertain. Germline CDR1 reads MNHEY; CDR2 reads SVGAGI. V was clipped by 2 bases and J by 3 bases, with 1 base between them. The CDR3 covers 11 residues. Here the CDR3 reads CASSYEETQYF. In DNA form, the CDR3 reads TGTGCCAGCAGTTACGAAGAGACCCAGTACTTC.

The CDR3 reads CASSQDWASGNTGELFF. DNA of the CDR3: TGTGCCAGCAGCCAAGATTGGGCTAGCGGGAACACCGGGGAGCTGTTTTTT. This chain links TRBV4-2 with TRBJ2-2; 7 nucleotides match TRBD2. The trim removed 0 bases at V and 1 base at J, leaving 5 bases unmatched. Germline CDR1 and CDR2: LGHNA and YNFKEQ. The length of the CDR3 is 17 residues.

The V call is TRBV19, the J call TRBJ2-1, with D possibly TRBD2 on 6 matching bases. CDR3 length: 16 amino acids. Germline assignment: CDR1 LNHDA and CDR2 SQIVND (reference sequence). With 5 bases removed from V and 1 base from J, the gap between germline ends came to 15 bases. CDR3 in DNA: TGTGCCAGTAGTCATAGCGGAAGTCTTTCCTACAATGAGCAGTTCTTC. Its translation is CASSHSGSLSYNEQFF.

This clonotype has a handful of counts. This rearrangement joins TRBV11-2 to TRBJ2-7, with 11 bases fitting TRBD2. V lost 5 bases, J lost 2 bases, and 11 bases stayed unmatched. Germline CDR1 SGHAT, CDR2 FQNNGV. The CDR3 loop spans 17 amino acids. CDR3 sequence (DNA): TGTGCCAGCAGCACAACTCACCTAGCGGGAGGTCCCTACGAGCAGTACTTC. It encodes CASSTTHLAGGPYEQYF.

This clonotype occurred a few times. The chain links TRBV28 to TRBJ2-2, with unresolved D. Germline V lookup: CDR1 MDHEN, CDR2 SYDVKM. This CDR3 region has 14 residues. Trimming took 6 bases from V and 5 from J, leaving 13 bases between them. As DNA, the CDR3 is TGTGCCAGCAGCTTCAACGCTGGTACCGGGGAGCTGTTTTTT. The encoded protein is CASSFNAGTGELFF.